This TCR beta chain emerged from a study of blood T cell repertoires in COVID-19. Study context: Acute-phase and convalescent COVID-19 samples originated in the United States, Italy and Spain.

The assay was immunoSEQ multiplex PCR, and TCRdb's table has in-frame clones only and misses some. Of 450,000 or so clones listed, roughly 87% are singletons. The study assigned cohorts using participant-reported clinical history. The germline V gene encodes CDR1 SGHRS and CDR2 YFSETQ. J was trimmed by 7 bases and V by 6 bases; bases with no gene match: 13. CDR3 length: 15 residues. The specimen sequenced was PBMCs or T cells enriched from blood (not recorded which). J is TRBJ1-1 and V is TRBV5-1; 9 bases agree with TRBD1. This sequence was found in a man between 18 and 35 years old who had recovered from COVID-19. The CDR3 DNA reads as TGCGCCAGCACCCTACAGGGGGCTCCGGGTAATGAAGCTTTCTTT. Protein product: CASTLQGAPGNEAFF.